One and the same sample provided the 9 T cell receptor beta chains below, sequenced in a study of patients and donors after allogeneic stem cell transplantation. One entry per CDR3 protein, called by TCRdb with MiXCR from the RT-PCR reads. Of over 400,000 distinct CDR3 sequences in the sample, around 15% are singletons; the top ten hold roughly 7.2%. Material: blood, either unsorted or a sorted T cell fraction (not recorded which). These receptors came from a human donor who was either an allogeneic HSCT recipient or a stem cell or donor lymphocyte infusion donor (not recorded which). It is not recorded whose cells these are; they may come from a transplant donor.

The chain has TRBV9 and TRBJ2-1; 9 nucleotides agree with TRBD2. CDR3 length equals 14 residues. With V trimmed by 6 bases and J by 7 bases, 8 bases remained unmatched. The germline V gene encodes CDR1 SGDLS and CDR2 YYNGEE. This CDR3 reads CASTPRAGGNEQFF. CDR3 sequence (DNA): TGTGCCAGCACCCCTCGTGCGGGAGGGAATGAGCAGTTCTTC. Full variable domain (rest looked up from reference TRBV9 and TRBJ2-1): DSGVTQTPKHLITATGQRVTLRCSPRSGDLSVYWYQQSLDQGLQFLIQYYNGEERAKGNILERFSAQQFPDLHSELNLSSLELGDSALYFCASTPRAGGNEQFFGPGTRLTVL.

This chain joins TRBV5-1 and TRBJ2-2; D is possibly TRBD2 (6 bases). The CDR3 runs to 16 residues. V was clipped by 2 bases and J by 4 bases, with 15 bases between them. The germline CDR1 and CDR2 sequences are SGHRS and YFSETQ. CDR3 sequence reads: CASSFYRDFRTGELFF. The DNA of the CDR3 is TGCGCCAGCAGCTTTTACCGGGACTTTCGCACCGGGGAGCTGTTTTTT.

J is TRBJ2-1 and V is TRBV2, with D uncertain. This CDR3 comprises 11 residues. V lost 6 bases to trimming and J lost 8 bases, with 8 bases between them. Germline V gene lookup returns CDR1 SNHLY and CDR2 FYNNEI. The CDR3 DNA reads as TGTGCCAGCAGGAAAGTGGATGAGCAGTTCTTC. The encoded protein is CASRKVDEQFF. The complete variable domain, with remaining parts taken from reference TRBV2 and TRBJ2-1, reads EPEVTQTPSHQVTQMGQEVILRCVPISNHLYFYWYRQILGQKVEFLVSFYNNEISEKSEIFDDQFSVERPDGSNFTLKIRSTKLEDSAMYFCASRKVDEQFFGPGTRLTVL.

The chain combines TRBV5-1 with TRBJ2-1, with 10 nucleotides matching TRBD1. The trim removed 3 bases at V and 10 bases at J, leaving 1 base unmatched. This CDR3 has 12 amino acids. Per the germline V gene, CDR1 is SGHRS and CDR2 is YFSETQ. The CDR3 DNA follows: TGCGCCAGCAGCTGGGACAGGGGCGAGCAGTTCTTC. Translated: CASSWDRGEQFF.

This clonotype has a handful of counts. This chain links TRBV6-1 with TRBJ1-2; the D gene is possibly TRBD1 (6 bases). The germline V gene encodes CDR1 MNHNS and CDR2 SASEGT. The V end was cut by 4 bases, the J end by 2 bases, with 11 bases between. CDR3 size: 14 residues. CDR3 sequence reads: CASSAQGPNYGYTF. The CDR3 bases are TGTGCCAGCAGTGCACAGGGTCCCAACTATGGCTACACCTTC.

This clonotype was seen only a few times. V is TRBV7-9 and J is TRBJ1-1; no definite D call. Germline V gene sequence: CDR1 SEHNR, CDR2 FQNEAQ (reference sequence). V lost 5 bases and J 0 bases, leaving 13 bases between the germline ends. CDR3 length equals 15 residues. For the CDR3, the DNA is TGTGCCAGCAGCCCCAGCACAGCAATGAACACTGAAGCTTTCTTT. It encodes CASSPSTAMNTEAFF.

The rearrangement joins TRBV12-3 or TRBV12-4 to TRBJ2-3; 7 positions match TRBD1. The CDR3 loop spans 16 amino acids. V was clipped by 1 base and J by 8 bases; unmatched bases: 12. The chain's CDR3 is CASSLGQQGLQITQYF. The CDR3 nucleotides are TGTGCCAGCAGTTTAGGGCAACAGGGGTTGCAAATTACGCAGTATTTT.

V usage is TRBV20-1 and J usage is TRBJ1-6; unclear D gene. The ends were cut back, 0 bases at V and 0 bases at J, with 6 bases in the middle. The germline gives CDR1 DFQATT, CDR2 SNEGSKA (reference sequence). CDR3 length: 15 amino acids. This CDR3 is CSARDGSSYNSPLHF. The CDR3, as DNA: TGCAGTGCTAGAGATGGGAGCTCCTATAATTCACCCCTCCACTTT.

The chain joins TRBV5-4 to TRBJ2-5; 10 nucleotides agree with TRBD2. There are 19 residues in the CDR3. After removal of 0 bases from V and 2 bases from J, the junction contained 13 bases not matched to a gene. Germline CDR1 reads SGHNT; CDR2 reads YYREEE (reference sequence). The CDR3 reads CASSLGLAGATGVQETQYF. CDR3 coding DNA: TGTGCCAGCAGCTTGGGGCTAGCGGGGGCCACCGGAGTTCAAGAGACCCAGTACTTC.